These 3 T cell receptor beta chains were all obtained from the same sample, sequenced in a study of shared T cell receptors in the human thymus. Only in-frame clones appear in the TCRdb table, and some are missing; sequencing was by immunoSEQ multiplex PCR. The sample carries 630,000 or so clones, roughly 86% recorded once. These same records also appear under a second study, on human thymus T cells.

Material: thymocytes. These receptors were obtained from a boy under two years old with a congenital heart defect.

The CDR3 DNA reads as TGTGCCAGCAGTGAACGTGCAGGGGCCTACGAGCAGTACTTC. Its protein is CASSERAGAYEQYF. This sequence joins TRBV6-1 and TRBJ2-7, with D tentatively TRBD1 (6 bases). The CDR3 runs to 14 residues. V gave up 2 bases and J gave up 2 bases, with 10 bases separating them. Germline lookup yields CDR1 MNHNS and CDR2 SASEGT.

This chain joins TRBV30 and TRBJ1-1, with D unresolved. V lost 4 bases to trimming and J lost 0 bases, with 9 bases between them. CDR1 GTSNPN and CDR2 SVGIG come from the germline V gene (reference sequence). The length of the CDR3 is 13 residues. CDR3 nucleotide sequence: TGTGCCTGGAAATACGGGATGAACACTGAAGCTTTCTTT. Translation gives CAWKYGMNTEAFF.

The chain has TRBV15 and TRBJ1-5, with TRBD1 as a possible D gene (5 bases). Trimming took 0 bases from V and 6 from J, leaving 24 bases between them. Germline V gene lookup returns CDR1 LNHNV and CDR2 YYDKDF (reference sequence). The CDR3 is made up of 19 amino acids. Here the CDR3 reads CATSRDAGTLRVNPQPQHF. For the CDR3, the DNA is TGTGCCACCAGCAGAGATGCGGGGACGCTTCGAGTTAACCCTCAGCCCCAGCATTTT. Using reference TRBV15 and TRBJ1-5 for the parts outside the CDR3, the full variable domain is DAMVIQNPRYQVTQFGKPVTLSCSQTLNHNVMYWYQQKSSQAPKLLFHYYDKDFNNEADTPDNFQSRRPNTSFCFLDIRSPGLGDTAMYLCATSRDAGTLRVNPQPQHFGDGTRLSIL.